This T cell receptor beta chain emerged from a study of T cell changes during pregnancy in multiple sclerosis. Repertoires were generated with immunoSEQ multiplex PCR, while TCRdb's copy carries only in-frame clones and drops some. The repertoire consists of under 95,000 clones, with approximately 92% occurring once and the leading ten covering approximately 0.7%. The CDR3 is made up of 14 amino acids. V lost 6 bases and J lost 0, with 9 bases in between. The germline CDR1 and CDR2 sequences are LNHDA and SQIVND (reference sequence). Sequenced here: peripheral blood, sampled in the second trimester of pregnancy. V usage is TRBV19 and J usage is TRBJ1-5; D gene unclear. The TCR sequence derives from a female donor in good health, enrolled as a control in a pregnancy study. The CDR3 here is CASRHQNSNQPQHF. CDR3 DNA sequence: TGTGCCAGTAGACACCAGAATAGCAATCAGCCCCAGCATTTT.